The 4 T cell receptor beta chains presented below share a single source sample, sequenced in a study of CD8 T cells in ankylosing spondylitis. What these receptors recognize is not known. Study-wide results and limits: What seemed typical of ankylosing spondylitis blood was a TCR beta motif built from roughly 8 highly homologous variants.

TCRdb passed the 5' RACE reads through MiXCR, listing each CDR3 protein once. The profile covers 750,000 to 850,000 distinct CDR3 sequences, with roughly 12% appearing a single time and 0.51% taken by the ten largest. The sequenced sample was blood, either unsorted or a sorted T cell fraction (not recorded which). The origin of the receptors is a male donor with ankylosing spondylitis.

The CDR3 loop reads CSARDPRTSGSYEQYF. DNA of the CDR3: TGCAGTGCTAGAGATCCCCGGACTAGCGGCTCCTACGAGCAGTACTTC. This rearrangement joins TRBV20-1 to TRBJ2-7; 10 nucleotides align to TRBD2. The trim removed 0 bases at V and 0 bases at J, leaving 5 bases unmatched. Germline V CDR1 and CDR2: DFQATT, SNEGSKA (reference sequence). The CDR3 is 16 amino acids.

This clonotype was picked up many times. The chain employs TRBV20-1 and TRBJ2-7, with D possibly TRBD1 on 5 matching bases. Looked up from germline, CDR1 is DFQATT and CDR2 is SNEGSKA (reference sequence). Trimming removed 6 bases at V and 6 bases at J, with 9 bases between. CDR3 length equals 10 residues. CDR3 protein: CSAQTAEQYF. The CDR3, as DNA: TGCAGTGCCCAGACAGCCGAGCAGTACTTC.

The chain recombines TRBV20-1 with TRBJ2-3; D may be TRBD1 or TRBD2 (5 bases each). The V and J ends lost 5 bases and 1 base respectively, with 16 bases between them. From germline, CDR1 is DFQATT and CDR2 SNEGSKA (reference sequence). The CDR3 loop spans 15 amino acids. CDR3 residues: CSAWPLLGGTDTQYF. Here the CDR3 DNA reads TGCAGTGCTTGGCCCCTCTTGGGGGGCACAGATACGCAGTATTTT.

This clonotype was seen more than once but under ten times. The chain uses TRBV12-3 or TRBV12-4 and TRBJ2-1; D is undetermined. Trimming stripped 2 bases from V and 3 bases from J, with 8 bases between. There are 14 residues in the CDR3. Written as DNA, the CDR3 is TGTGCCAGCAGTTTACAACCGAACTACAATGAGCAGTTCTTC. Its protein is CASSLQPNYNEQFF.